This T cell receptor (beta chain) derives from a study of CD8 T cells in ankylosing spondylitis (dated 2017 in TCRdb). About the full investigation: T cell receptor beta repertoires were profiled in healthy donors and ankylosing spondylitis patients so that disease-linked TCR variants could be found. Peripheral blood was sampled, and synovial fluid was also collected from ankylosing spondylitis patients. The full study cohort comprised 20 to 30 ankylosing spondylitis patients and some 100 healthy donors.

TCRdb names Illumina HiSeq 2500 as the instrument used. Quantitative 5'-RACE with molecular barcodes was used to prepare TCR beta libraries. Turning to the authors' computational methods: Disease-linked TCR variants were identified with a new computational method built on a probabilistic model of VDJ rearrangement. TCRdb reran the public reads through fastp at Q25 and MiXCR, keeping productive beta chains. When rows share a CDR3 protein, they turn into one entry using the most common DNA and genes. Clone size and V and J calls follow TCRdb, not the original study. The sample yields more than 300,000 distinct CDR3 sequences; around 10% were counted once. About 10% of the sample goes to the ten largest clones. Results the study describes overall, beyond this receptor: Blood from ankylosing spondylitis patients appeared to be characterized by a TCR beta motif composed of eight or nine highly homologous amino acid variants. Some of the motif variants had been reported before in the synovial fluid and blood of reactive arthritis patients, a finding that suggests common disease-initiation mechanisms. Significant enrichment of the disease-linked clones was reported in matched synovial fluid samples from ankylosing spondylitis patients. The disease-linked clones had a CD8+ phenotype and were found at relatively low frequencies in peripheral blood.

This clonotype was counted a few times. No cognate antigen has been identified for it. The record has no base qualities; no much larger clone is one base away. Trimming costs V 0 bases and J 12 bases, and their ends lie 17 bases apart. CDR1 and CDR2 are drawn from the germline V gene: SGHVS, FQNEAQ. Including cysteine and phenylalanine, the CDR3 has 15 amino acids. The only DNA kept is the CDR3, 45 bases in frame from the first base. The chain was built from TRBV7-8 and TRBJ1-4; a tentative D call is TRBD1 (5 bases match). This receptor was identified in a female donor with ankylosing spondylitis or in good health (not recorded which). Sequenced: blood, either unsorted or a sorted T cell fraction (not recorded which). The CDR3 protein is CASSLAGVVVGELFF. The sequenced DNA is TGTGCCAGCAGCTTAGCGGGGGTTGTGGTAGGAGAACTGTTTTTT.